The sequence of this T cell receptor beta chain was determined in a study of blood T cell repertoires in COVID-19. Study-wide background: Some COVID-19 samples were acute and others convalescent; all came from the United States, Italy and Spain. The analysed material was cDNA or gDNA that came from T cells, B-cell-depleted T cells, or PBMCs.

Produced via immunoSEQ multiplex PCR; TCRdb's table is partial and in-frame only. Seen here are about 270,000 clones, roughly 90% observed once, and the top ten hold 2.5% to 3%. V lost 4 bases, J lost 3 bases, and 14 bases lay in between. In germline, CDR1 is SGHDT, CDR2 YYEEEE. The CDR3 is made up of 14 amino acids. The cohort comprised adults aged about 18 to 90 years residing in 24 US areas. Recovered participants had two consecutive negative NP/OP PCR tests, healthcare professional clearance, or symptom resolution. The V and J genes are TRBV5-6 and TRBJ2-7, with D possibly matching TRBD1 (5 bases). The sample taken for sequencing was PBMCs or T cells enriched from blood (not recorded which). This TCR derives from a woman between 45 and 65 years old who had recovered from COVID-19. CDR3 amino acids: CASSRLGANYEQYF. The CDR3 DNA reads as TGTGCCAGCAGCCGATTAGGGGCTAACTACGAGCAGTACTTC. Filled out from reference TRBV5-6 and TRBJ2-7, the complete variable domain reads DAGVTQSPTHLIKTRGQQVTLRCSPKSGHDTVSWYQQALGQGPQFIFQYYEEEERQRGNFPDRFSGHQFPNYSSELNVNALLLGDSALYLCASSRLGANYEQYFGPGTRLTVT.